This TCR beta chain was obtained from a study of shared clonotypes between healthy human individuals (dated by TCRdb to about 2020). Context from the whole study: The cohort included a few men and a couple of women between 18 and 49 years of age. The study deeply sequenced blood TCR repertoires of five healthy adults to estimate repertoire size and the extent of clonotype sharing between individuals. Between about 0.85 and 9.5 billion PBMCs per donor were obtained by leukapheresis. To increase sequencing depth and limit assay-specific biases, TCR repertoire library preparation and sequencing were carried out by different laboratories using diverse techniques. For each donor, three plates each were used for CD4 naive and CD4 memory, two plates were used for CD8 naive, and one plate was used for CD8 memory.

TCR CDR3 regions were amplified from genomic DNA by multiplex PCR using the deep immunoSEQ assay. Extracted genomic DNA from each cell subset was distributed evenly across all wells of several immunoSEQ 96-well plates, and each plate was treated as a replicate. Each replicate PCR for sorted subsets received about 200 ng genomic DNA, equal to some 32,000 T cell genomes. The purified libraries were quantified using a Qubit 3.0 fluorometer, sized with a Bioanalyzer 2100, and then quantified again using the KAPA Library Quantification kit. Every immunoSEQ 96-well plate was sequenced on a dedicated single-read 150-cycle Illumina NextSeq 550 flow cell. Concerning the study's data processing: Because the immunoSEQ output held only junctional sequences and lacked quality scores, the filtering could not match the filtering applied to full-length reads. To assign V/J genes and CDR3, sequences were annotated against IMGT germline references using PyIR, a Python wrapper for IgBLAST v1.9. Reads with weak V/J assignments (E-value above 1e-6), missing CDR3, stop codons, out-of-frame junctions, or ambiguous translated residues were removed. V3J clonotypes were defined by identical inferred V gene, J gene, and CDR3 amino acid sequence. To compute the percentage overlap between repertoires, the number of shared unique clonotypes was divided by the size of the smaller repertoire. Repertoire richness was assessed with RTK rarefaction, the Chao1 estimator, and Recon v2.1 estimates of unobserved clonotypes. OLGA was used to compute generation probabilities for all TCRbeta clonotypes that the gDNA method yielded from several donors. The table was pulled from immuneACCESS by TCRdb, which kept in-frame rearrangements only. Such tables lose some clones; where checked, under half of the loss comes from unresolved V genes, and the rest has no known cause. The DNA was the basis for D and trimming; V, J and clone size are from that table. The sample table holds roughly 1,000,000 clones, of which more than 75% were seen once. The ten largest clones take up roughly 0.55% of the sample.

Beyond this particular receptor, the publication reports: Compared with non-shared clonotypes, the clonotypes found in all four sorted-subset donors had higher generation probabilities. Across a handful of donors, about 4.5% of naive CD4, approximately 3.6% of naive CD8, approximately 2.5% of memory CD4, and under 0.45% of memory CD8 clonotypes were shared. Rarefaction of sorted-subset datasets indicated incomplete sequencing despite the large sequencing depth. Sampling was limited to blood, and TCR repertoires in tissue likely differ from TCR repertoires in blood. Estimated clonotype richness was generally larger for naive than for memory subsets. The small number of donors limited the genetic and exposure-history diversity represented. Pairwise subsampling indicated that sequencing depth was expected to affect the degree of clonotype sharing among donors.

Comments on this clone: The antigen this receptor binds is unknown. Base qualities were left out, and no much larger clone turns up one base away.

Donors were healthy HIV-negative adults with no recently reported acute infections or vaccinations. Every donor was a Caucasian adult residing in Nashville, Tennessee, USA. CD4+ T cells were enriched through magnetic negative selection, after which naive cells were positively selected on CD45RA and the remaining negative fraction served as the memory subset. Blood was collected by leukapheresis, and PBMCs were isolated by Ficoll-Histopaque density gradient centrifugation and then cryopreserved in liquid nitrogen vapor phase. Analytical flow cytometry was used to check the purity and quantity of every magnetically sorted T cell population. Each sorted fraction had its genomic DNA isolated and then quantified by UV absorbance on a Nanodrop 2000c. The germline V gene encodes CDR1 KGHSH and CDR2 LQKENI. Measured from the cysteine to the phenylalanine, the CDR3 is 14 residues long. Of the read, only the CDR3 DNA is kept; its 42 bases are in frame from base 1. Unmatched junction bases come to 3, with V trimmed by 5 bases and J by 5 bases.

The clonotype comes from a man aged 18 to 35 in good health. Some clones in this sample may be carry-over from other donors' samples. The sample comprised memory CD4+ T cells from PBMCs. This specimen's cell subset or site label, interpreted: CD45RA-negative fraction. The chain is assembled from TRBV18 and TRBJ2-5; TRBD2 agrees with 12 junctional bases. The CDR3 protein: CASSTGTSGETQYF. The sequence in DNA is TGTGCCAGCTCAACCGGGACTAGCGGGGAGACCCAGTACTTC.